In this sample, the clone carrying this T cell receptor beta chain turned up a few times. Its matching antigen is unknown. The data belong to a study of blood T cells in healthy people across ages. Using a J-beta primer mix together with a sample-barcoded 5' primer, a second PCR was run for about 6 to 12 cycles. TCRdb fed the 5' RACE reads into MiXCR, producing one record per CDR3 protein. This table holds about 1.4 million distinct CDR3 sequences, approximately 59% found once. Findings and limits, study-wide: Both higher diversity and more naive CD4+ cells marked long-lived donors when set against aged donors.

This CDR3 is built from 14 residues. Per germline, CDR1 DFQATT and CDR2 SNEGSKA (reference sequence). Trimming took 0 bases from V and 0 from J, leaving 8 bases between them. The genes are TRBV20-1 and TRBJ1-2; possible D gene TRBD1, 6 bases. The source material was blood. This receptor was obtained from a man aged 18 to 30 in good health. The CDR3 here is CSAREQGSNYGYTF. DNA of the CDR3: TGCAGTGCTAGAGAACAGGGCTCTAACTATGGCTACACCTTC.